The clone carrying this T cell receptor beta chain was detected only a few times. This entry comes from a study of T cell clones after liver transplantation. Across the study: TCRbeta sequencing after a pre-transplant mixed lymphocyte reaction identified graft-donor-reactive clones, later tracked in post-transplant blood.

Germline values: CDR1 MNHNS, CDR2 SASEGT. Trimming shortened V by 1 base and J by 0 bases, and 15 bases separated the two germline ends. The CDR3 covers 17 residues. TCRdb's copy holds only in-frame clones and misses some; the assay was immunoSEQ multiplex PCR. The sample yields roughly 72,000 clones, approximately 80% seen once. This sequence was found in a human patient who received a liver transplant. Part of the T cell pool may stem from the graft donor. The chain has TRBV6-1 and TRBJ1-1; tentatively, D is TRBD1 (6 bases). The sample was CD4+ T cells from blood, taken 48 months after liver transplant. CDR3 residues: CASSEVWGRGMNTEAFF. CDR3 bases: TGTGCCAGCAGTGAAGTGTGGGGGAGGGGGATGAACACTGAAGCTTTCTTT.